One T cell receptor beta chain is described in this entry. Its antigen remains unknown. Generated by immunoSEQ multiplex PCR, the TCRdb table keeps only in-frame clones and is missing some. The table records around 3,700 clones, about 74% of them present only once. This sample was taken from a study of STAT3 mutations in large granular lymphocyte leukemia. Study-level points and caveats: At least one immunodominant TCR beta clonotype appeared in every T-cell large granular lymphocyte leukemia patient.

The CDR3 runs 14 residues. Germline V gene data show CDR1 as SQVTM and CDR2 as ANQGSEA. The V end was cut by 3 bases, the J end by 0 bases, with 9 bases between. This receptor was identified in a man between 60 and 70 years old with T-cell large granular lymphocyte leukemia. Some clones in this sample may be carry-over from other donors' samples. Source material: peripheral blood mononuclear cells. The chain combines TRBV29-1 with TRBJ1-3, with D unclear. The CDR3 region is CSVELQFSGNTIYF. The CDR3 coding sequence is TGCAGCGTTGAGTTACAGTTCTCTGGAAACACCATATATTTT.